These 32 T cell receptor beta chains came from one sample sequenced in a study of OX40 agonist ivuxolimab in advanced cancers. Repertoires were generated with immunoSEQ multiplex PCR, while TCRdb's copy carries only in-frame clones and drops some. Of 65,000 to 85,000 clones listed, 92% are singletons. Sequenced material: CD4+ or CD8+ T cells sorted from blood, taken in a trial of the OX40 agonist ivuxolimab. These receptors were collected from an adult with an advanced solid tumor such as melanoma, head and neck, liver or kidney cancer.

This chain joins TRBV19 and TRBJ2-7; tentatively, D is TRBD1 (5 bases). The CDR3 has 13 amino acids. From germline, CDR1 is LNHDA and CDR2 SQIVND (reference sequence). CDR3 in DNA: TGTGCTGTTGCGGACACCAGCTCCTACGAGCAGTACTTC. This gives the protein CAVADTSSYEQYF.

J is TRBJ2-2 and V is TRBV11-2; 10 bases match TRBD1. CDR1 and CDR2 (germline): SGHAT, FQNNGV. The CDR3 has 16 amino acids. V lost 5 bases and J lost 6; bases outside the gene matches: 9. The CDR3 nucleotides are TGTGCCAGCAGCCCGTCCCTCGGACAGGGGGCCGGGGAGCTGTTTTTT. This translates into CASSPSLGQGAGELFF.

The chain links TRBV5-4 to TRBJ1-1, with D hard to call. This CDR3 spans 13 amino acids. V lost 2 bases and J 0 bases, leaving 5 bases between the germline ends. Germline V lookup: CDR1 SGHNT, CDR2 YYREEE (reference sequence). CDR3 in DNA: TGTGCCAGCAGCTTATATATGAACACTGAAGCTTTCTTT. Encoded protein: CASSLYMNTEAFF.

The CDR3 sequence: CASSQLTGSNYGYTF. DNA of the CDR3: TGCGCCAGCAGCCAGCTAACAGGGTCTAACTATGGCTACACCTTC. V and J are TRBV4-1 and TRBJ1-2; perhaps TRBD1 as D (6 bases). V lost 3 bases and J 0 bases, leaving 11 bases between the germline ends. Germline loops: CDR1 MGHRA, CDR2 YSYEKL. The CDR3 consists of 15 residues.

V usage is TRBV19 and J usage is TRBJ2-2; D is uncertain. The V gene lost 1 base and the J gene lost 6 bases, with 6 bases spanning the gap. Germline CDR1 and CDR2: LNHDA and SQIVND (reference sequence). This CDR3 is built from 13 residues. CDR3 residues: CASSIASAGELFF. The CDR3 bases are TGTGCCAGTAGTATAGCCAGCGCCGGGGAGCTGTTTTTT.

The chain recombines TRBV7-9 with TRBJ2-3; 12 positions match TRBD2. This CDR3 region has 14 residues. Germline CDR1 reads SEHNR; CDR2 reads FQNEAQ (reference sequence). Losses at the gene ends were 5 bases for V and 6 bases for J; bases not matched to a gene: 3. The CDR3 DNA is TGTGCCAGCAGCCCTAGCGGGGGGGCTGATACGCAGTATTTT. Residues: CASSPSGGADTQYF.

This clone was counted a single time. The rearrangement uses TRBV28 and TRBJ1-4; D gene unclear. Germline V gene sequence: CDR1 MDHEN, CDR2 SYDVKM. The CDR3 length is 14 residues. V dropped 5 bases and J dropped 2 bases, with 9 bases sitting between them. For the CDR3, the DNA is TGTGCCAGCAGTCGTCCGGGGACTAATGAAAAACTGTTTTTT. It translates to CASSRPGTNEKLFF.

This chain links TRBV27 with TRBJ2-1, with TRBD1 matching over 7 bases. Germline CDR1 MNHEY, CDR2 SMNVEV (reference sequence). This CDR3 spans 13 amino acids. V dropped 4 bases and J dropped 5; count of bases not matched to a gene: 2. The CDR3 DNA reads as TGTGCCAGCAGTTATGGGACAGACAATGAGCAGTTCTTC. Translating it yields CASSYGTDNEQFF.

The chain uses TRBV7-9 and TRBJ2-7; D might be TRBD1 (5 bases). The CDR3 runs to 14 residues. Trimming took off 5 bases at V and 5 bases at J, with 16 bases between the two ends. The germline CDR1 and CDR2 sequences are SEHNR and FQNEAQ (reference sequence). The CDR3 loop is CASSLVWQGHEQYF. As DNA, the CDR3 is TGTGCCAGCAGCCTCGTTTGGCAGGGCCACGAGCAGTACTTC.

This rearrangement joins TRBV6-5 to TRBJ1-2, with a tentative D call TRBD1 (6 bases). Germline CDR1 reads MNHEY; CDR2 reads SVGAGI. This CDR3 has 11 amino acids. V lost 2 bases and J 8 bases, leaving 6 bases between the germline ends. The CDR3 nucleotides are TGTGCCAGCAGTTACCAGGGGGGCTACACCTTC. Translating it yields CASSYQGGYTF.

The V and J genes are TRBV2 and TRBJ1-5; D ambiguous. Germline V CDR1 and CDR2: SNHLY, FYNNEI. The CDR3 is made up of 15 amino acids. V was shortened by 3 bases and J by 5 bases, with 14 bases between the two germline ends. CDR3 region: CASSDGPTDDQPQHF. CDR3 coding DNA: TGTGCCAGCAGTGATGGGCCAACCGACGATCAGCCCCAGCATTTT.

The chain uses TRBV7-6 and TRBJ2-2; TRBD2 agrees at 11 bases. The germline CDR1 and CDR2 sequences are SGHVS and FNYEAQ. The CDR3 totals 17 residues. V trimming: 5 bases; J trimming: 4 bases; junction bases outside the gene matches: 9. CDR3 sequence (DNA): TGTGCCAGCAGCATATATAGCGGGGGGGCACTCACCGGGGAGCTGTTTTTT. It translates to CASSIYSGGALTGELFF. Full variable domain (remainder filled in from reference TRBV7-6 and TRBJ2-2): GAGVSQSPRYKVTKRGQDVALRCDPISGHVSLYWYRQALGQGPEFLTYFNYEAQQDKSGLPNDRFSAERPEGSISTLTIQRTEQRDSAMYRCASSIYSGGALTGELFFGEGSRLTVL.

The rearrangement joins TRBV7-2 to TRBJ2-7; D not certain. The CDR3 is made up of 15 amino acids. Between the trimmed V and J ends, which lost 1 base and 0 bases, there was a span of 10 bases. Germline V gene lookup returns CDR1 SGHTA and CDR2 FQGNSA. The CDR3 DNA follows: TGTGCCAGCAGCTTAGGACTCTTACACTCCTACGAGCAGTACTTC. Residues: CASSLGLLHSYEQYF.

The CDR3 sequence is CASRDRVDTNEKLFF. The CDR3 DNA reads TGTGCCAGCAGGGACAGGGTGGATACTAATGAAAAACTGTTTTTT. The rearrangement uses TRBV2 and TRBJ1-4; 8 nucleotides line up with TRBD1. The CDR3 covers 15 residues. Germline-derived CDR1 and CDR2 are SNHLY and FYNNEI. V trimming: 6 bases; J trimming: 2 bases; junction bases outside the gene matches: 5.

The chain is built from TRBV4-3 and TRBJ1-3; D gene unclear. V lost 0 bases to trimming and J lost 4 bases, with 13 bases between them. The CDR3 spans 16 residues. Per the germline V gene, CDR1 is LGHNA and CDR2 is YSLEER. CDR3 residues: CASSQDWQNGGNTIYF. The CDR3 DNA follows: TGCGCCAGCAGCCAAGATTGGCAGAACGGCGGAAACACCATATATTTT.

V and J are TRBV10-3 and TRBJ2-5; 9 bases line up with TRBD1. Germline V gives CDR1 ENHRY, CDR2 SYGVKD. The CDR3 extends over 14 amino acids. With 5 bases clipped from V and 1 base from J, the junction kept 2 bases outside the gene matches. For the CDR3, the DNA is TGTGCCATCAGTTCGGACAGGGGCCAAGAGACCCAGTACTTC. The encoded protein is CAISSDRGQETQYF.

The V gene is TRBV10-1, the J gene TRBJ1-1, with TRBD1 matching 12 bases. V shed 1 base, J shed 1 base, and the junction held 4 bases outside the gene matches. The CDR3 runs 17 residues. Per germline, CDR1 WNHNN and CDR2 SYGVQD (reference sequence). The CDR3 nucleotides read TGCGCCAGCAGTGAGTTTGGGACAGGGGGCAGGAACACTGAAGCTTTCTTT. Encoded protein: CASSEFGTGGRNTEAFF.

V is TRBV29-1 and J is TRBJ2-7; the D gene is possibly TRBD2 (6 bases). The CDR3 contains 15 residues. The germline V and J ends were trimmed by 2 bases and 1 base, with 15 bases remaining between them. From germline, CDR1 is SQVTM and CDR2 ANQGSEA. The CDR3 is CSVEIYGTDSYEQYF. The CDR3 DNA is TGCAGCGTTGAAATCTACGGGACTGATTCCTACGAGCAGTACTTC.

The J gene is TRBJ2-7, the V gene TRBV13; the D call may be TRBD1 or TRBD2 (6 bases each). This CDR3 has 15 residues. V lost 5 bases and J lost 0, with 14 bases in between. The germline gives CDR1 PRHDT, CDR2 FYEKMQ (reference sequence). The DNA for the CDR3 is TGTGCCAGCAGCCCAGGGGCGGGGAGCTCCTACGAGCAGTACTTC. Amino acids: CASSPGAGSSYEQYF.

J is TRBJ2-6 and V is TRBV2; no clear D. The CDR3 sequence is 16 residues long. CDR1 SNHLY and CDR2 FYNNEI come from the germline V gene. Trimming took off 5 bases at V and 0 bases at J, with 11 bases between the two ends. CDR3 in DNA: TGTGCCAGCAGTACCCCGGAGTCCTCTGGGGCCAACGTCCTGACTTTC. Translation: CASSTPESSGANVLTF.

The gene calls are TRBV9 and TRBJ2-1, with TRBD2 identical over 8 bases. Germline assignment: CDR1 SGDLS and CDR2 YYNGEE. J was trimmed by 6 bases and V by 0 bases; bases with no gene match: 5. This CDR3 is built from 15 residues. Here the CDR3 reads CASSVGSGGSNEQFF. CDR3 in DNA: TGTGCCAGCAGCGTAGGAAGCGGGGGATCCAATGAGCAGTTCTTC.

The chain links TRBV19 to TRBJ2-3; D remains ambiguous. V was pared by 9 bases and J by 11 bases, with 15 bases between. Germline V gives CDR1 LNHDA, CDR2 SQIVND (reference sequence). CDR3 length: 11 amino acids. This CDR3 is CASVDGLGQYF. Written as DNA, the CDR3 is TGTGCCAGCGTCGACGGTCTGGGGCAGTATTTT.

The chain links TRBV2 to TRBJ2-7, with D maybe TRBD1 (5 bases). The CDR3 runs 16 residues. CDR1 and CDR2 (germline): SNHLY, FYNNEI. Trimming left V 0 bases short and J 3 bases short, with 15 bases between. CDR3 sequence: CASSEAEARVSYEQYF. CDR3 DNA: TGTGCCAGCAGTGAAGCCGAGGCCAGGGTGAGCTACGAGCAGTACTTC.

This clone was seen only once. This chain links TRBV15 with TRBJ2-7, with TRBD1 identical over 7 bases. The CDR3 consists of 16 residues. The J segment lost 2 bases and the V segment lost 4 bases, leaving 11 bases of the junction unmatched. Germline CDR1 reads LNHNV; CDR2 reads YYDKDF (reference sequence). The CDR3 reads CATSTETGPLTYEQYF. As DNA, the CDR3 is TGTGCCACCAGCACCGAGACAGGGCCGCTAACCTACGAGCAGTACTTC.

The rearrangement uses TRBV6-6 and TRBJ2-7; TRBD1 aligns across 8 bases. This CDR3 region has 13 residues. V was clipped by 5 bases and J by 7 bases; unmatched bases: 7. From germline, CDR1 is MNHNY and CDR2 SVGAGI (reference sequence). The CDR3 is CASSNDTGGEQYF. The CDR3 coding sequence is TGTGCCAGCAGTAACGACACAGGGGGTGAGCAGTACTTC.

This clone was recorded only once. The CDR3 bases are TGTGCCAGCAGTCCCAGTCTTGCGAATACGCAGTATTTT. Translation: CASSPSLANTQYF. J is TRBJ2-3 and V is TRBV27; D not resolved. V lost 5 bases and J lost 7, with 13 bases in between. The germline CDR1 and CDR2 sequences are MNHEY and SMNVEV (reference sequence). This CDR3 has 13 residues.

The chain employs TRBV30 and TRBJ1-2; possible D gene TRBD1, 6 bases. This CDR3 is 16 amino acids long. Trimming cost V 2 bases and J 8 bases, with 24 bases left between them. In germline, CDR1 is GTSNPN, CDR2 SVGIG (reference sequence). The DNA for the CDR3 is TGTGCCTGGAGTTCCGGGGGCAGGGCGTGGGGTAGAGGCTACACCTTC. The encoded protein is CAWSSGGRAWGRGYTF. The full variable domain, completed using reference TRBV30 and TRBJ1-2, is SQTIHQWPATLVQPVGSPLSLECTVEGTSNPNLYWYRQAAGRGLQLLFYSVGIGQISSEVPQNLSASRPQDRQFILSSKKLLLSDSGFYLCAWSSGGRAWGRGYTFGSGTRLTVV.

The V call is TRBV7-6, the J call TRBJ1-5; tentatively, D is TRBD1 (5 bases). Per the germline V gene, CDR1 is SGHVS and CDR2 is FNYEAQ. CDR3 length: 15 residues. V was clipped by 1 base and J by 2 bases, with 9 bases between them. CDR3 bases: TGTGCCAGCAGCTTAGGTCCGGGGGGCAATCAGCCCCAGCATTTT. Its protein product is CASSLGPGGNQPQHF.

The rearrangement joins TRBV7-2 to TRBJ2-5; no firm D call. The J call may not be correct, given that the DNA end is closer to TRBJ2-7. The CDR3 contains 16 residues. Germline V gene data show CDR1 as SGHTA and CDR2 as FQGNSA. The CDR3 coding sequence is TGTGCCAGCAGCTTAGGAGCAGGCGCCCTGTCCTACGAGCAGTACTTC. Translated: CASSLGAGALSYEQYF.

The V gene is TRBV7-2, the J gene TRBJ1-2; 9 positions agree with TRBD1. CDR3 length: 15 residues. With V trimmed by 1 base and J by 6 bases, 6 bases remained unmatched. Per the germline V gene, CDR1 is SGHTA and CDR2 is FQGNSA. The CDR3 region has the DNA TGTGCCAGCAGCTTAGTCCCTGGGACAGGGAATGGCTACACCTTC. Encoded protein: CASSLVPGTGNGYTF.

The chain carries TRBV5-5 and TRBJ1-4; 7 nucleotides line up with TRBD1. The junction had 3 bases not matched to a gene; V was cut back by 0 bases and J by 7 bases. The length of the CDR3 is 14 residues. Germline CDR1 reads SGHKS; CDR2 reads YYEKEE (reference sequence). The CDR3 DNA is TGTGCCAGCAGCTTGGCCGGACAGGTTGAAAAACTGTTTTTT. Protein: CASSLAGQVEKLFF.

This rearrangement joins TRBV6-5 to TRBJ2-2, with unresolved D. V was trimmed by 1 base and J by 2 bases, leaving 11 bases between them. Per germline, CDR1 MNHEY and CDR2 SVGAGI. CDR3 length: 16 residues. The CDR3 DNA sequence: TGTGCCAGCAGTTACTTTCACAGATCTAACACCGGGGAGCTGTTTTTT. Translating gives CASSYFHRSNTGELFF.